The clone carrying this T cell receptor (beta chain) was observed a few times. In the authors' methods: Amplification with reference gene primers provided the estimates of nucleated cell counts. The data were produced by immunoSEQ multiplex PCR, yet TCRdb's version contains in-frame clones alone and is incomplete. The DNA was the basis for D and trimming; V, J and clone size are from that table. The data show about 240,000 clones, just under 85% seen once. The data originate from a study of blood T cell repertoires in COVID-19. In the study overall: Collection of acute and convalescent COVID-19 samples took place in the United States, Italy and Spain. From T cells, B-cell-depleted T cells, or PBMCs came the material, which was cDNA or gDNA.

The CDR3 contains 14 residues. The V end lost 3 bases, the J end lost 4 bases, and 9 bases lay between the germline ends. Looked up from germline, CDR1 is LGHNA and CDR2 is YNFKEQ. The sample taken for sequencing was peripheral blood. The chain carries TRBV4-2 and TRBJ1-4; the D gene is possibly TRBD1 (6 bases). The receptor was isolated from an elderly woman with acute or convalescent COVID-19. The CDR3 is CASSQDRYNEKLFF. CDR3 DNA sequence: TGTGCCAGCAGCCAGGACAGATATAATGAAAAACTGTTTTTT.